This TCR beta chain was retrieved from a study of T cell responses to AZD1222 COVID-19 vaccine. General study results and limits: No repertoire was sampled before or during the peak T cell response, only after it.

Assay: immunoSEQ multiplex PCR; the TCRdb copy retains only in-frame clones and omits some. The data contain around 100,000 clones, 86% of them singletons. There are 14 residues in the CDR3. Per the germline V gene, CDR1 is MNHEY and CDR2 is SVGAGI. V shed 7 bases, J shed 6 bases, and the junction held 8 bases outside the gene matches. About this clone itself: Its antigen is undetermined.

The chain is built from TRBV6-5 and TRBJ1-5, with TRBD1 identical over 8 bases. This TCR came from an adult in good health. The sequencing used peripheral blood, collected on day 0 of AZD1222 vaccination. CDR3: CASTKDRVGQPQHF. Here the CDR3 DNA reads TGTGCCAGCACCAAGGACAGGGTGGGTCAGCCCCAGCATTTT.